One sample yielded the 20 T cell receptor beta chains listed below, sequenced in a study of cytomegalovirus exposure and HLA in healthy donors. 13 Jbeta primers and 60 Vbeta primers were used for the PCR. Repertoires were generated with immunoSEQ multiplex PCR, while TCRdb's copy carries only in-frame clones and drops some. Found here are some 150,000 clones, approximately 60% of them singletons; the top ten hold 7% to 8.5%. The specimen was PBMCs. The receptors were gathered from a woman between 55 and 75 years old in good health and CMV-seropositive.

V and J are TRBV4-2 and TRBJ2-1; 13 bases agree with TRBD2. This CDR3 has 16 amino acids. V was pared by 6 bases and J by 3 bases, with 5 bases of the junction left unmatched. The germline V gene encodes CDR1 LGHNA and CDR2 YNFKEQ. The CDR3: CASSRTSGSGYNEQFF. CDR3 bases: TGTGCCAGCAGTAGGACTAGCGGGAGCGGCTACAATGAGCAGTTCTTC.

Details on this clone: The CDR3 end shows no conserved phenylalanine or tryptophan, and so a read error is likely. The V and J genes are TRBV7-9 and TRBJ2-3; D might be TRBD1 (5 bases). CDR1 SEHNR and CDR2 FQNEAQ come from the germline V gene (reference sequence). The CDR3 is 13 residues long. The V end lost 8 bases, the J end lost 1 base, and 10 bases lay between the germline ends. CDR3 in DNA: TGTGCCAGCTGGGGCCGCCGCACAGATACGCAGTATCTT. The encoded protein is CASWGRRTDTQYL.

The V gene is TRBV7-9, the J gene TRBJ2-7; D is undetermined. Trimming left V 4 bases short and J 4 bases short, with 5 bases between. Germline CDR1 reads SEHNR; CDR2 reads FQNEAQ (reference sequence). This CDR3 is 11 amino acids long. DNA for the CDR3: TGTGCCAGCAGCTCAAATTACGAGCAGTACTTC. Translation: CASSSNYEQYF. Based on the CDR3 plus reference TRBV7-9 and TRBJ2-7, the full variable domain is DTGVSQNPRHKITKRGQNVTFRCDPISEHNRLYWYRQTLGQGPEFLTYFQNEAQLEKSRLLSDRFSAERPKGSFSTLEIQRTEQGDSAMYLCASSSNYEQYFGPGTRLTVT.

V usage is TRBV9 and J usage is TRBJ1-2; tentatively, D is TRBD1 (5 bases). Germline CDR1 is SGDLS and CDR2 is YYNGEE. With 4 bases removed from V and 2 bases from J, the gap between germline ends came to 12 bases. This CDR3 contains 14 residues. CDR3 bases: TGTGCCAGCAGCCTCCGCAGGGAAAACTATGGCTACACCTTC. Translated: CASSLRRENYGYTF.

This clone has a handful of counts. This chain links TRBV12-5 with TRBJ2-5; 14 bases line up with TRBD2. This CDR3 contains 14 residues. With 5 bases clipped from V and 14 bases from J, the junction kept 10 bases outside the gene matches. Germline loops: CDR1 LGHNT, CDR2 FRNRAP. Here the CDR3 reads CASGLQGLAGEVYF. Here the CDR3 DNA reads TGTGCTAGTGGTCTCCAGGGACTAGCGGGAGAAGTCTACTTC.

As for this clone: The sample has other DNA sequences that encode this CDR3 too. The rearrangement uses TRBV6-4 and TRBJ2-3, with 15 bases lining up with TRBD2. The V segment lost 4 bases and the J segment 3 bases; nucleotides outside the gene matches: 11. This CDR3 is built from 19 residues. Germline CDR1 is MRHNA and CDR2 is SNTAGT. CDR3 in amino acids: CASSGGGTSGRPGTDTQYF. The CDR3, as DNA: TGTGCCAGCAGTGGAGGGGGGACTAGCGGGAGGCCCGGGACAGATACGCAGTATTTT.

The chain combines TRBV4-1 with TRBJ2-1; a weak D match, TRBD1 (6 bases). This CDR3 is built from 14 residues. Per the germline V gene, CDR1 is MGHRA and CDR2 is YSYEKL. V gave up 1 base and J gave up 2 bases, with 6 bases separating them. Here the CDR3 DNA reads TGCGCCAGCAGCCAAGGGGACACCTACAATGAGCAGTTCTTC. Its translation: CASSQGDTYNEQFF.

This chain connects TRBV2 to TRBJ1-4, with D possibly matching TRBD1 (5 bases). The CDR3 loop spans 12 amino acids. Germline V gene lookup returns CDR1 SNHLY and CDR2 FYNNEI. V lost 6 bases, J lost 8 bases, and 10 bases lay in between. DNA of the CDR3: TGTGCCAGCAGGAGGCAGGGAGAAAAACTGTTTTTT. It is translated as CASRRQGEKLFF.

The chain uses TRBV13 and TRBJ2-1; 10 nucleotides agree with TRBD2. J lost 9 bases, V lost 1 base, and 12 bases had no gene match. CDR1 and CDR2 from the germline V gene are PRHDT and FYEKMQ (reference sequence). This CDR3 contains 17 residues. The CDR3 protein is CASSLVRSAGGTGEQFF. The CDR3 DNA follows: TGTGCCAGCAGCTTAGTTCGATCAGCGGGAGGGACAGGTGAGCAGTTCTTC.

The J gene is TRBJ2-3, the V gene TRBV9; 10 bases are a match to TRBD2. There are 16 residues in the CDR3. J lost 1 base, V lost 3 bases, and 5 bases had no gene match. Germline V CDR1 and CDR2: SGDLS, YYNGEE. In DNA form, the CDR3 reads TGTGCCAGCAGCGGTCCCGGGACTAGCGGCACAGATACGCAGTATTTT. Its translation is CASSGPGTSGTDTQYF.

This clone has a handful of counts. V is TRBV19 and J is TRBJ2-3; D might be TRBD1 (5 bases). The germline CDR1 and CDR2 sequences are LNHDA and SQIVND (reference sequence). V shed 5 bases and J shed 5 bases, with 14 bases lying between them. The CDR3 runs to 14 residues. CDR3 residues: CASSWQGREDTQYF. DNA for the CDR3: TGTGCCAGTAGTTGGCAGGGCAGAGAAGATACGCAGTATTTT.

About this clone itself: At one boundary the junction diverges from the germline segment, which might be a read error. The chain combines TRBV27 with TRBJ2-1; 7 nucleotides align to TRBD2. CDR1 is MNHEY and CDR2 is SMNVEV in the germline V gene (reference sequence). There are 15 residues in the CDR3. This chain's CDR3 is CASIPGTTSYNEQFF. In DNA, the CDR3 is TGTGCCAGCATCCCAGGGACTACATCTTACAATGAGCAATTCTTC.

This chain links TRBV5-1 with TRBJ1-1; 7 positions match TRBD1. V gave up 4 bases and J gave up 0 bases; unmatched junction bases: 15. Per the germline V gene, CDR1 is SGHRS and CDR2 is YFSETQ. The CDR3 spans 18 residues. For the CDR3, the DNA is TGCGCCAGCAGCCGTCGGGGCAGGGGGACCCTCCTGAACACTGAAGCTTTCTTT. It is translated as CASSRRGRGTLLNTEAFF.

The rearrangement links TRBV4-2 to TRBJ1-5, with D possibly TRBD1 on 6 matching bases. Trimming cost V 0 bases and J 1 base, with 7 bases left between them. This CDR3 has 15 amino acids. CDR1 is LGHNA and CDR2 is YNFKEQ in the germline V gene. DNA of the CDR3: TGTGCCAGCAGCCAAGAACAGGGCAGCAATCAGCCCCAGCATTTT. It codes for CASSQEQGSNQPQHF.

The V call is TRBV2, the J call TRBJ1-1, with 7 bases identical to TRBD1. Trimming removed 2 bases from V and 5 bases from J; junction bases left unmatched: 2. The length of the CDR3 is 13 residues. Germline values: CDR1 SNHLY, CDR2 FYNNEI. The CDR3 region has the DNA TGTGCCAGCAGTGAATCAGGGGGAACTGAAGCTTTCTTT. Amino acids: CASSESGGTEAFF.

The CDR3: CASSTTGGETEAFF. The CDR3 coding sequence is TGTGCCAGCAGCACGACAGGGGGCGAGACTGAAGCTTTCTTT. The rearrangement uses TRBV7-3 and TRBJ1-1; 10 bases align to TRBD1. The CDR3 covers 14 residues. Germline CDR1 reads SGHTA; CDR2 reads FQGTGA. Unmatched junction bases numbered 5, after V lost 5 bases and J lost 5 bases.

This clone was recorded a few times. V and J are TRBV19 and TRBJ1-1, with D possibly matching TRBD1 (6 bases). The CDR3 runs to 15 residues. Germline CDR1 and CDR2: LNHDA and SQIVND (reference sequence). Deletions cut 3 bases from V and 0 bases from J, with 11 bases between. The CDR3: CASSMVGALNTEAFF. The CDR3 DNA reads TGTGCCAGTAGTATGGTGGGGGCTCTGAACACTGAAGCTTTCTTT.

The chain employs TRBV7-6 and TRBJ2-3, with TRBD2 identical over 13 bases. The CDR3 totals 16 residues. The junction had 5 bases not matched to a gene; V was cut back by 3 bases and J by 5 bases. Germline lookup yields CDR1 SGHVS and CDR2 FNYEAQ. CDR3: CASSFLLAGGLDTQYF. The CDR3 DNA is TGTGCCAGCAGCTTTTTACTAGCGGGAGGGCTAGATACGCAGTATTTT.

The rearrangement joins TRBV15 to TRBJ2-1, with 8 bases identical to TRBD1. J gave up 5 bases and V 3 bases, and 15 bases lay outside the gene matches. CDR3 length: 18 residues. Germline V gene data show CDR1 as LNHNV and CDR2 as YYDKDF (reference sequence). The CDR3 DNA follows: TGTGCCACCAGCAGCTTACCCCAGGGGGCAGGGAACGACAATGAGCAGTTCTTC. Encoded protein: CATSSLPQGAGNDNEQFF.

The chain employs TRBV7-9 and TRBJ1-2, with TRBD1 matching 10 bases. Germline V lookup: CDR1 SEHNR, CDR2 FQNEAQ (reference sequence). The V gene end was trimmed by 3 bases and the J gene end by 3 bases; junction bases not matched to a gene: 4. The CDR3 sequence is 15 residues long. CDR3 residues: CASSFLGQGDYGYTF. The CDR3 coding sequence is TGTGCCAGCAGCTTCCTCGGACAGGGGGACTATGGCTACACCTTC.